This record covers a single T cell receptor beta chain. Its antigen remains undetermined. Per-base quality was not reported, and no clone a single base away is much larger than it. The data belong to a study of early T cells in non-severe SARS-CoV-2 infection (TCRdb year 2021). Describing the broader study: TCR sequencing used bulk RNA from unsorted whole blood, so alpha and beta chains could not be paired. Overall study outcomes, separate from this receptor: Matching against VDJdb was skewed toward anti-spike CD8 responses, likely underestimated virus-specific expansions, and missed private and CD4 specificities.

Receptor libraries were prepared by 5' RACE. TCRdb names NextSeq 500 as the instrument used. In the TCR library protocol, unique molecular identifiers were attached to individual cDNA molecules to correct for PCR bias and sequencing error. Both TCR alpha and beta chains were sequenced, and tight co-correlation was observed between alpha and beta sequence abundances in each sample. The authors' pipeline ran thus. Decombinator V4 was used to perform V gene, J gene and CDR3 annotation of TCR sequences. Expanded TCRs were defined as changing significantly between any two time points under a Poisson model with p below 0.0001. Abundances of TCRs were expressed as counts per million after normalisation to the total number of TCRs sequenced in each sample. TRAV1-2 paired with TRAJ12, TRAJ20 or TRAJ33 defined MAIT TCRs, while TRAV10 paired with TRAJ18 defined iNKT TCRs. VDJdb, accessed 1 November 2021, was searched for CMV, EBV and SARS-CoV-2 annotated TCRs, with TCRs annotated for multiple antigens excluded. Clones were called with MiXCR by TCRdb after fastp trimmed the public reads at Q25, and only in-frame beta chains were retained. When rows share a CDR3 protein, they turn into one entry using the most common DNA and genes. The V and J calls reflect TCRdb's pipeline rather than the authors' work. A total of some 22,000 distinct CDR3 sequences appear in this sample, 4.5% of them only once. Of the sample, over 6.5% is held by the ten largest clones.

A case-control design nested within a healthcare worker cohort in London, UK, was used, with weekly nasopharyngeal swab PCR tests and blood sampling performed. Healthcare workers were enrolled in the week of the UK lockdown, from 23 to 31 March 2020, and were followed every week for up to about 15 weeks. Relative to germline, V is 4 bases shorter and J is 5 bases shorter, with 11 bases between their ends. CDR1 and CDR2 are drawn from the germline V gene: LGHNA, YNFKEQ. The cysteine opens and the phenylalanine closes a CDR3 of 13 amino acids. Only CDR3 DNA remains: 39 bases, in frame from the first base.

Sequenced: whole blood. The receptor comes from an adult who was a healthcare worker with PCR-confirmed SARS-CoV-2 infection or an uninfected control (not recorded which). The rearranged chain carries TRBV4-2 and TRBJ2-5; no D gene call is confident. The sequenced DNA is TGTGCCAGCAGCCCCGGAACCCGGGAGACCCAGTACTTC. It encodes CASSPGTRETQYF.